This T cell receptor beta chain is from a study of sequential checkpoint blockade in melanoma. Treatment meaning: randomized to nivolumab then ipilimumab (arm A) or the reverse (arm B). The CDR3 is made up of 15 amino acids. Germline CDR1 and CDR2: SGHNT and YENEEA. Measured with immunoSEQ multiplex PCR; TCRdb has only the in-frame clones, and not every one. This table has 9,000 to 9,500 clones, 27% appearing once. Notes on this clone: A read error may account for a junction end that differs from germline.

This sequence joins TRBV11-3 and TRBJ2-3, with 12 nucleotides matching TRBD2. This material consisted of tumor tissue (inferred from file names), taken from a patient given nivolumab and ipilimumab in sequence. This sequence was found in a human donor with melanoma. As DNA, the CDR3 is TGTGCCAGCAGCCTGACTAGCGGGGGCACATATACGCAGTATTTT. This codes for CASSLTSGGTYTQYF.